These 24 T cell receptor beta chains came from one sample sequenced in a study of T cells in Graves' hyperthyroidism and ophthalmopathy. TCR beta CDR3 regions were amplified from RNA. HTBI primers were employed in a first-round RT-PCR of the TCR CDR3. MiXCR was run by TCRdb on the multiplex PCR reads, yielding one entry per CDR3 protein. Seen here are a few hundred thousand distinct CDR3 sequences, about 15% observed once, and the top ten hold around 7.8%. Sequencing input: blood. The receptors stem from a woman in her 30s with Graves' hyperthyroidism.

This clonotype showed up many times. The V and J genes are TRBV30 and TRBJ2-7, with TRBD2 identical over 12 bases. The CDR3 loop spans 13 amino acids. The V gene's germline CDR1 is GTSNPN and CDR2 SVGIG (reference sequence). Unmatched junction bases numbered 4, after V lost 7 bases and J lost 3 bases. For the CDR3, the DNA is TGTGCCTACGAACTAGCGGGAGGCTACGAGCAGTACTTC. The encoded protein is CAYELAGGYEQYF.

This chain links TRBV27 with TRBJ2-2, with TRBD2 identical over 16 bases. Germline lookup yields CDR1 MNHEY and CDR2 SMNVEV (reference sequence). CDR3 length: 19 amino acids. The V segment lost 8 bases and the J segment 4 bases; nucleotides outside the gene matches: 13. The CDR3 protein is CASGRGLAGGGRVTGELFF. The CDR3 region has the DNA TGTGCCAGCGGGAGGGGACTAGCGGGAGGGGGAAGGGTCACCGGGGAGCTGTTTTTT.

The table lists this clonotype with a few counts. The V call is TRBV5-6, the J call TRBJ1-2; 12 bases fit TRBD1. The J segment lost 6 bases and the V segment lost 0 bases, leaving 3 bases of the junction unmatched. Germline CDR1 is SGHDT and CDR2 is YYEEEE. CDR3 length: 15 residues. CDR3 nucleotides: TGTGCCAGCAGCTTGGTGGGACAGGGGGCCGATGGCTACACCTTC. This sequence encodes CASSLVGQGADGYTF.

This clonotype was counted many times. The chain recombines TRBV3-1 with TRBJ2-1; 7 bases are shared with TRBD2. The CDR3 spans 16 residues. The germline gives CDR1 LGHDT, CDR2 YNNKEL (reference sequence). V was pared by 4 bases and J by 5 bases, with 11 bases of the junction left unmatched. This CDR3 reads CASSRVAGGLHNEQFF. As DNA, the CDR3 is TGTGCCAGCAGCCGGGTAGCGGGTGGTCTTCACAATGAGCAGTTCTTC.

This clonotype was seen ten or more times. CDR3: CASTLAGTKETQYF. The CDR3 nucleotides read TGTGCCAGCACCTTAGCGGGAACTAAAGAGACCCAGTACTTC. The V call is TRBV3-1, the J call TRBJ2-5; the match to TRBD2 covers 8 bases. V trimming: 7 bases; J trimming: 3 bases; junction bases outside the gene matches: 7. CDR3 length: 14 residues. CDR1 LGHDT and CDR2 YNNKEL come from the germline V gene (reference sequence).

In its sample, this clonotype was seen many times. V is TRBV14 and J is TRBJ2-3; 13 bases match TRBD2. V lost 5 bases, J lost 6 bases, and 8 bases stayed unmatched. The CDR3 covers 16 residues. CDR1 SGHDN and CDR2 FVKESK come from the germline V gene. The CDR3 region has the DNA TGTGCCAGCAGCGATCCGGGACTAGCGGGATTTGATACGCAGTATTTT. It codes for CASSDPGLAGFDTQYF.

At least ten counts were recorded for this clonotype. The chain employs TRBV15 and TRBJ1-2, with no clear D. Germline CDR1 and CDR2: LNHNV and YYDKDF (reference sequence). The V and J ends lost 2 bases and 7 bases respectively, with 17 bases between them. CDR3 length equals 15 residues. The CDR3 is CATSRSRSFDSGYTF. CDR3 bases: TGTGCCACCAGCAGATCAAGAAGTTTTGACTCTGGCTACACCTTC.

CDR3 sequence reads: CASSQDGLAGVEQFF. CDR3 sequence (DNA): TGTGCCAGCAGCCAAGATGGTCTAGCGGGAGTCGAGCAGTTCTTC. The chain joins TRBV3-1 to TRBJ2-1, with 10 bases identical to TRBD2. With 0 bases clipped from V and 10 bases from J, the junction kept 6 bases outside the gene matches. The CDR3 is 15 amino acids. Looked up from germline, CDR1 is LGHDT and CDR2 is YNNKEL (reference sequence).

This clonotype came up a few times. The chain links TRBV6-1 to TRBJ2-3; perhaps TRBD2 as D (6 bases). The germline V gene has CDR1 MNHNS and CDR2 SASEGT. V was trimmed by 7 bases and J by 1 base, leaving 18 bases between them. The CDR3 has 16 residues. For the CDR3, the DNA is TGTGCCAGCACCGCCCCACTAGCAGGAGGCACAGATACGCAGTATTTT. Translating gives CASTAPLAGGTDTQYF.

This clonotype was detected many times. The V call is TRBV20-1, the J call TRBJ1-5, with D perhaps matching TRBD1 (5 bases). This CDR3 comprises 16 residues. V was shortened by 7 bases and J by 0 bases, with 19 bases between the two germline ends. CDR1 and CDR2 (germline): DFQATT, SNEGSKA (reference sequence). CDR3 sequence reads: CSVVSGRRNSNQPQHF. CDR3 sequence (DNA): TGCAGTGTAGTCTCGGGACGGAGAAATAGCAATCAGCCCCAGCATTTT.

In its sample, this clonotype was seen a few times. The J gene is TRBJ1-3, the V gene TRBV10-3; D remains ambiguous. The CDR3 consists of 13 residues. Deletions cut 5 bases from V and 0 bases from J, with 5 bases between. The V gene's germline CDR1 is ENHRY and CDR2 SYGVKD. This chain's CDR3 is CAISWASGNTIYF. As DNA, the CDR3 is TGTGCCATCAGTTGGGCCTCTGGAAACACCATATATTTT.

The chain carries TRBV29-1 and TRBJ2-4; 9 bases map to TRBD2. Trimming took 4 bases from V and 9 from J; bases not matched to a gene: 7. Germline V gene sequence: CDR1 SQVTM, CDR2 ANQGSEA. The CDR3 sequence is 13 residues long. CDR3 in DNA: TGCAGCGTTGTGGGCGGGAGGGGGGTCATTCAGTACTTC. It is translated as CSVVGGRGVIQYF.

This clonotype showed up just a few times. V gene TRBV27 combines with J gene TRBJ2-3, with 15 bases identical to TRBD2. This CDR3 has 18 amino acids. In germline, CDR1 is MNHEY, CDR2 SMNVEV (reference sequence). Trimming took 0 bases from V and 5 from J; bases not matched to a gene: 6. CDR3 nucleotide sequence: TGTGCCAGCAGTTTATCCCCGGGACTAGCGGGAGGTGAAGATACGCAGTATTTT. This gives the protein CASSLSPGLAGGEDTQYF.

This clonotype occurred many times. This chain's CDR3 is CASNQRAGLQFF. CDR3 DNA: TGTGCCAGCAACCAAAGGGCGGGACTGCAGTTCTTC. The rearrangement joins TRBV6-2 or TRBV6-3 to TRBJ2-1; possible D gene TRBD2, 6 bases. The germline V gene encodes CDR1 MNHEY and CDR2 SVGEGT. The germline V and J ends were trimmed by 7 bases and 12 bases, with 16 bases remaining between them. CDR3 length: 12 amino acids.

This clonotype was recorded at least ten times. The chain has TRBV5-1 and TRBJ2-1; 9 bases are a match to TRBD2. CDR3 size: 15 residues. The V gene end was trimmed by 1 base and the J gene end by 9 bases; junction bases not matched to a gene: 8. Looked up from germline, CDR1 is SGHRS and CDR2 is YFSETQ. The CDR3 reads CASSLMAGGLLEQFF. In DNA form, the CDR3 reads TGCGCCAGCAGCTTGATGGCGGGAGGGCTTCTTGAGCAGTTCTTC.

This clonotype has at least ten counts. V gene TRBV13 combines with J gene TRBJ2-1, with 8 bases identical to TRBD2. The CDR3 has 16 residues. CDR1 is PRHDT, CDR2 FYEKMQ, per germline (reference sequence). Trimming removed 5 bases from V and 8 bases from J; junction bases left unmatched: 14. The CDR3 nucleotides read TGTGCCAGCAGCCCTCGAACGGGAGGGCCGGCGGATGAGCAGTTCTTC. As protein: CASSPRTGGPADEQFF.

The chain couples TRBV20-1 to TRBJ2-3; 8 bases line up with TRBD1. Germline V gene data show CDR1 as DFQATT and CDR2 as SNEGSKA (reference sequence). The V and J ends lost 3 bases and 3 bases, in that order; junction bases with no gene match: 5. CDR3 length: 14 amino acids. The CDR3 spells CSASVRQGTDTQYF. CDR3 coding DNA: TGCAGTGCTAGTGTCCGACAGGGGACAGATACGCAGTATTTT.

This clonotype was counted ten times or more. The chain employs TRBV11-2 and TRBJ2-5, with D hard to call. The germline CDR1 and CDR2 sequences are SGHAT and FQNNGV. CDR3 length equals 10 residues. V was clipped by 3 bases and J by 5 bases, with 1 base between them. CDR3 coding DNA: TGTGCCAGCAGCTTTGAGACCCAGTACTTC. It is translated as CASSFETQYF.

This clonotype was seen many times. J is TRBJ2-5 and V is TRBV20-1; D remains ambiguous. This CDR3 contains 14 residues. CDR1 DFQATT and CDR2 SNEGSKA come from the germline V gene (reference sequence). Trimming removed 0 bases from V and 2 bases from J, with 10 bases in between. This chain's CDR3 is CSARDGRKQETQYF. The CDR3, as DNA: TGCAGTGCTAGAGACGGGCGGAAGCAAGAGACCCAGTACTTC.

This clonotype was seen ten or more times. This sequence joins TRBV20-1 and TRBJ2-1; no firm D call. The CDR3 extends over 14 amino acids. The germline CDR1 and CDR2 sequences are DFQATT and SNEGSKA (reference sequence). V was shortened by 6 bases and J by 0 bases, with 12 bases between the two germline ends. CDR3 loop: CSALGRVSYNEQFF. The CDR3 nucleotides read TGCAGTGCCCTCGGTAGGGTCTCCTACAATGAGCAGTTCTTC.

This clonotype was observed at least ten times. In nucleotides, the CDR3 is TGTGCCACCAGCAGAGCACCGTCACTAGCGGGAGGGCCCGGTGAGCAGTTCTTC. Its translation is CATSRAPSLAGGPGEQFF. This sequence joins TRBV15 and TRBJ2-1, with TRBD2 matching 13 bases. The germline CDR1 and CDR2 sequences are LNHNV and YYDKDF (reference sequence). V was clipped by 1 base and J by 9 bases; unmatched bases: 12. CDR3 length: 18 amino acids.

This clonotype was observed a few times. The chain is built from TRBV6-1 and TRBJ2-1; D possibly corresponds to TRBD2 (5 bases). The germline V gene has CDR1 MNHNS and CDR2 SASEGT. The CDR3 runs 13 residues. Trimming pared 11 bases from V and 7 bases from J, leaving 18 bases between. CDR3 DNA sequence: TGTGCCGTTCGGAGGCCAGTTGCGAATGAGCAGTTCTTC. Translation: CAVRRPVANEQFF.

This clonotype was counted many times. The chain employs TRBV6-6 and TRBJ2-7; 10 bases line up with TRBD1. The CDR3 sequence is 17 residues long. V lost 2 bases to trimming and J lost 1 base; unmatched junction nucleotides: 8. Per germline, CDR1 MNHNY and CDR2 SVGAGI (reference sequence). In DNA, the CDR3 is TGTGCCAGCAGTTACGGAGCCGGGACAGGGGAGTCCTACGAGCAGTACTTC. The encoded protein is CASSYGAGTGESYEQYF.

This clonotype was seen many times. The rearrangement links TRBV18 to TRBJ1-2, with a tentative D call TRBD1 (5 bases). Trimming stripped 2 bases from V and 8 bases from J, with 12 bases between. This CDR3 has 13 amino acids. The germline V gene encodes CDR1 KGHSH and CDR2 LQKENI. In DNA form, the CDR3 reads TGTGCCAGCTCACCAAACGGGGCGGAAGGCTACACCTTC. It yields the protein CASSPNGAEGYTF. The variable domain in full, completed from reference TRBV18 and TRBJ1-2, reads NAGVMQNPRHLVRRRGQEARLRCSPMKGHSHVYWYRQLPEEGLKFMVYLQKENIIDESGMPKERFSAEFPKEGPSILRIQQVVRGDSAAYFCASSPNGAEGYTFGSGTRLTVV.